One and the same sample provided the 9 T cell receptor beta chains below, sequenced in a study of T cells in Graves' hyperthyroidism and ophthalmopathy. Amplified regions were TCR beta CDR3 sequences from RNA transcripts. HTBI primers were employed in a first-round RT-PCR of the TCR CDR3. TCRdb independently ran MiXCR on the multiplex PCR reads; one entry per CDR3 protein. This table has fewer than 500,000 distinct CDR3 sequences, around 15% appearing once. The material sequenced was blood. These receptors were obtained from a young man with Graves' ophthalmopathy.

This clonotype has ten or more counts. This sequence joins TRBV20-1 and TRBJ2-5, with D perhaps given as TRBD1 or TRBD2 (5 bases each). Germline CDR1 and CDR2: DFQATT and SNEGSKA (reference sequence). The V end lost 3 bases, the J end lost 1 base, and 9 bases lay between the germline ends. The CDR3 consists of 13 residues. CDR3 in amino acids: CSASGAIQETQYF. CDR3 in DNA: TGCAGTGCTAGCGGGGCGATCCAAGAGACCCAGTACTTC.

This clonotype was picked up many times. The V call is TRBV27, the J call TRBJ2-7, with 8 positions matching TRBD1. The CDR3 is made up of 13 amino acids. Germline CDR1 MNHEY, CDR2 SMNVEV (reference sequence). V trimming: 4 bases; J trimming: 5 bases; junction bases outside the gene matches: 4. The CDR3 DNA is TGTGCCAGCAGTTCACAGGGGGTGGACGAGCAGTACTTC. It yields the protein CASSSQGVDEQYF.

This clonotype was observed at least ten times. The CDR3 DNA reads as TGTGCCACCAGCCGAGGCGGGGGACCACTGAACACAGATACGCAGTATTTT. Its translation is CATSRGGGPLNTDTQYF. This chain connects TRBV15 to TRBJ2-3, with TRBD2 matching 7 bases. Germline lookup yields CDR1 LNHNV and CDR2 YYDKDF (reference sequence). J gave up 2 bases and V 5 bases, and 13 bases lay outside the gene matches. The CDR3 contains 17 residues.

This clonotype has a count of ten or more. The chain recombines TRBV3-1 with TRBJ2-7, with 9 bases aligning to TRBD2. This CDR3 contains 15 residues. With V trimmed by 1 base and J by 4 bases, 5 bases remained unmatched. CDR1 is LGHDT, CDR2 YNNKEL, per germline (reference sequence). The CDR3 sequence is CASSQGGTSRYEQYF. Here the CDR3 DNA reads TGTGCCAGCAGCCAAGGAGGGACTAGCAGGTACGAGCAGTACTTC.

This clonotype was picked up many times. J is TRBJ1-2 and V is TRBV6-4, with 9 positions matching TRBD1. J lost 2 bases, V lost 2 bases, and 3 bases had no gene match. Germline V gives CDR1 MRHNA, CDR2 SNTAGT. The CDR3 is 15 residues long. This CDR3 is CASSDPGTGNYGYTF. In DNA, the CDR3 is TGTGCCAGCAGTGACCCTGGGACAGGGAACTATGGCTACACCTTC.

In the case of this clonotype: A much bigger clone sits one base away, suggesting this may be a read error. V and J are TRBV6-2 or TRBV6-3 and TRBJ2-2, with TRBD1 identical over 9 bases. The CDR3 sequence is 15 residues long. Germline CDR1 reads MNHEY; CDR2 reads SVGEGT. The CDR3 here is CASRNRGLDTGVLFF. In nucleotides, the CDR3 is TGTGCCAGCAGAAACAGGGGGCTGGACACCGGGGTGCTGTTTTTT.

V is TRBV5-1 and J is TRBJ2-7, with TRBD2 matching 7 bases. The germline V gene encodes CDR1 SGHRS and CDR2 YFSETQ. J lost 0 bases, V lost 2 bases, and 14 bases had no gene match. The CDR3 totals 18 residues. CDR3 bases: TGCGCCAGCAGCTTTGGCTCCCGGGCGGGAGACCACTCCTACGAGCAGTACTTC. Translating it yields CASSFGSRAGDHSYEQYF. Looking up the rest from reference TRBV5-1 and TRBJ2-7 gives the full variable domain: KAGVTQTPRYLIKTRGQQVTLSCSPISGHRSVSWYQQTPGQGLQFLFEYFSETQRNKGNFPGRFSGRQFSNSRSEMNVSTLELGDSALYLCASSFGSRAGDHSYEQYFGPGTRLTVT.

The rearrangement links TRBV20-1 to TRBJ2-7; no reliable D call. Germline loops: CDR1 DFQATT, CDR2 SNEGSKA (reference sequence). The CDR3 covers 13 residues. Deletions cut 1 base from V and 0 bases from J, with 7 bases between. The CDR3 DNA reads TGCAGTGCTAGAGCCGGGTCCTCCTACGAGCAGTACTTC. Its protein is CSARAGSSYEQYF.

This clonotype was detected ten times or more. The CDR3 loop reads CASSLISSLRLETQYF. The CDR3 DNA is TGTGCCAGCAGCTTGATTTCTAGCCTTCGGCTAGAGACCCAGTACTTC. This chain uses TRBV5-6 with TRBJ2-5, with a tentative D call TRBD2 (5 bases). The CDR3 spans 16 residues. V was cut by 1 base and J by 4 bases, with 17 bases left in between. In germline, CDR1 is SGHDT, CDR2 YYEEEE.